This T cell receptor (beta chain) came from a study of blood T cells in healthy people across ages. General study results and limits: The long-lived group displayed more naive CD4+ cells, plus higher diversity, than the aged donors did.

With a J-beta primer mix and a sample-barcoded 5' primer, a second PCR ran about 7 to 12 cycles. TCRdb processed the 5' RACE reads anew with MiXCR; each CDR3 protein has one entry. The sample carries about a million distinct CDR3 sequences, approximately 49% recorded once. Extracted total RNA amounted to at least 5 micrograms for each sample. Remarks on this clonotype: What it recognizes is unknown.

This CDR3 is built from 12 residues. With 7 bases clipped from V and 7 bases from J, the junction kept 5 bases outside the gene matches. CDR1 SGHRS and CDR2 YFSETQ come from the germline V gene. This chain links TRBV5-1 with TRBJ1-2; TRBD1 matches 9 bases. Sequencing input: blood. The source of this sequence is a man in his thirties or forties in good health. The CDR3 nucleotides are TGCGCCAGCGGGGACAGGGAAAGTGGCTACACCTTC. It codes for CASGDRESGYTF.